A few counts support the clone carrying this TCR beta chain. Its matching antigen is unknown. This sample is drawn from a study of cytomegalovirus exposure and HLA in healthy donors. Study-level results: According to a later analysis, most TCR beta chains associated with CMV appeared HLA-restricted. The likely explanation for a cluster of highly shared sequence variants was sequencing artifact.

The PCR had 60 Vbeta and 13 Jbeta primers. This table comes from immunoSEQ multiplex PCR, and its TCRdb copy is limited to in-frame clones, with some not included. Seen here are about 200,000 clones, roughly 83% observed once, and the top ten hold around 1.4%. Trimming took 5 bases from V and 4 from J; bases not matched to a gene: 10. The CDR3 sequence is 17 residues long. Germline assignment: CDR1 SEHNR and CDR2 FQNEAQ (reference sequence). Healthy bone marrow donors supplied every sample. Material for sequencing was PBMCs. The sequence was obtained from a woman aged 50 to 60 in good health and CMV-seronegative. The chain has TRBV7-9 and TRBJ2-2, with 10 bases matching TRBD2. The CDR3 reads CASSPPGSGGGTGELFF. The CDR3, as DNA: TGTGCCAGCAGCCCCCCCGGAAGCGGGGGGGGCACCGGGGAGCTGTTTTTT.